A selection of T cell receptor beta chains follows, all from one sample in a study of T cell changes during pregnancy in multiple sclerosis. Only in-frame clones appear in the TCRdb table, and some are missing; sequencing was by immunoSEQ multiplex PCR. The sample gives 90,000 to 95,000 clones, 90% to 95% of which show up once; roughly 4% is in the top ten. The material was peripheral blood, obtained in the first trimester of pregnancy. Source of these receptors: a female donor with multiple sclerosis, enrolled in a pregnancy study. CDR3s include the opening cysteine and the closing phenylalanine or tryptophan. The D gene is left open where the match is weak. A clone size is listed for some rows: how often the clone was seen (once, few, many), or a class if it is expanded.

len | d_gene | j_gene | abundance | v_gene | CDR3aa | CDR3nt
15 | TRBD1 | TRBJ1-2 | - | TRBV19 | CASSIRTGPNYGYTF | TGTGCCAGTAGTATCCGGACAGGGCCTAACTATGGCTACACCTTC
16 | TRBD1 | TRBJ2-2 | - | TRBV5-4 | CASSPGGGQGFGELFF | TGTGCCAGCAGCCCGGGTGGGGGACAGGGGTTTGGGGAGCTGTTTTTT
13 | - | TRBJ1-6 | - | TRBV7-3 | CASRIDYNSPLHF | TGTGCCAGCAGGATAGACTATAATTCACCCCTCCACTTT
20 | TRBD2 | TRBJ2-3 | once | TRBV7-6 | CASSFLPALAGGRGTDTQYF | TGTGCCAGCAGCTTCCTACCCGCACTAGCGGGGGGCCGTGGCACAGATACGCAGTATTTT
15 | - | TRBJ2-7 | - | TRBV13 | CASSQGGSRSVEQYF | TGTGCCAGCAGCCAAGGGGGTAGCCGATCGGTCGAGCAGTACTTC
18 | - | TRBJ1-4 | - | TRBV5-5 | CASSLVVTPTGGDEKLFF | TGTGCCAGCAGCTTGGTTGTGACCCCGACCGGAGGGGATGAAAAACTGTTTTTT
12 | - | TRBJ2-7 | - | TRBV5-5 | CASSPQGFEQYF | TGTGCCAGCAGTCCGCAGGGTTTCGAGCAGTACTTC
14 | - | TRBJ2-1 | - | TRBV11-2 | CASSPVFSTDQQFF | TGTGCCAGCAGCCCCGTTTTTTCGACAGACCAACAGTTCTTC
17 | - | TRBJ2-1 | - | TRBV13 | CASRAGNLQSSYNEQFF | TGTGCCAGCCGGGCGGGAAACCTTCAGAGCTCCTACAATGAGCAGTTCTTC
13 | - | TRBJ1-5 | - | TRBV30 | CAWSRGNNQPQHF | TGTGCCTGGTCTCGGGGGAATAATCAGCCCCAGCATTTT
15 | - | TRBJ1-1 | - | TRBV18 | CASSPQQGMNTEAFF | TGTGCCAGCTCACCACAACAGGGAATGAACACTGAAGCTTTCTTT
15 | - | TRBJ1-2 | - | TRBV6-1 | CASSEAAWEDYGYTF | TGTGCCAGCAGTGAAGCAGCCTGGGAGGACTATGGCTACACCTTC
15 | TRBD2 | TRBJ2-3 | - | TRBV30 | CAWSSGLAVGDTQYF | TGTGCCTGGAGTTCCGGACTAGCGGTGGGGGATACGCAGTATTTT
14 | - | TRBJ2-1 | - | TRBV2 | CASSEARGMDEQFF | TGTGCCAGCAGTGAAGCTCGGGGGATGGATGAGCAGTTCTTC
14 | - | TRBJ1-6 | - | TRBV9 | CASSVGQTNSPLHF | TGTGCCAGCAGCGTCGGACAGACTAATTCACCCCTCCACTTT